The 8 T cell receptor beta chains below all came from one sample that was sequenced in a study of CD8 T cells in ankylosing spondylitis. TCRdb redid the calling of the 5' RACE reads with MiXCR, one entry per CDR3 protein. The sample lists roughly 42,000 distinct CDR3 sequences, roughly 2.5% occurring once. Source material: blood, either unsorted or a sorted T cell fraction (not recorded which). These receptors all come from a male donor with ankylosing spondylitis or in good health (not recorded which).

Remarks on this clonotype: This could be a read error, since a much larger clone is one nucleotide away. The chain links TRBV9 to TRBJ2-7; 8 positions agree with TRBD1. V trimming: 0 bases; J trimming: 3 bases; junction bases outside the gene matches: 2. Germline V lookup: CDR1 SGDLS, CDR2 YYNGEE. The CDR3 spans 14 residues. The CDR3 DNA sequence: TGTGCCAGCAGCGTAGCGGGACAGGACTACGAGCAGTACTTC. Protein sequence: CASSVAGQDYEQYF.

Many counts were recorded for this clonotype. This CDR3 reads CASVPGPGSGEQFF. CDR3 DNA sequence: TGTGCCAGCGTCCCGGGACCGGGATCGGGAGAGCAGTTCTTC. V is TRBV9 and J is TRBJ2-1, with D perhaps TRBD1 or TRBD2 (5 bases each). The CDR3 contains 14 residues. The germline CDR1 and CDR2 sequences are SGDLS and YYNGEE. V was pared by 7 bases and J by 10 bases, with 21 bases between.

This clonotype showed up many times. V usage is TRBV9 and J usage is TRBJ2-7; 12 bases are shared with TRBD1. The V gene's germline CDR1 is SGDLS and CDR2 YYNGEE. The trim removed 0 bases at V and 3 bases at J, leaving 4 bases unmatched. The CDR3 loop spans 16 amino acids. The CDR3 region is CASSVAGTGGFYEQYF. The CDR3 region has the DNA TGTGCCAGCAGCGTAGCCGGGACAGGGGGCTTCTACGAGCAGTACTTC.

This clonotype was seen ten or more times. The DNA of the CDR3 is TGTGCCAGCAGCGTCGGGCAGGCAACCTACGAGCAGTACTTC. This encodes CASSVGQATYEQYF. The chain combines TRBV9 with TRBJ2-7; D remains unclear. This CDR3 contains 14 residues. The V end was cut by 2 bases, the J end by 2 bases, with 11 bases between. Germline V gives CDR1 SGDLS, CDR2 YYNGEE.

This clonotype was counted at least ten times. J is TRBJ1-3 and V is TRBV9; D might be TRBD1 (5 bases). Trimming left V 3 bases short and J 4 bases short, with 11 bases between. Per germline, CDR1 SGDLS and CDR2 YYNGEE. The CDR3 runs to 14 residues. In DNA, the CDR3 is TGTGCCAGCAGCGAAGACAGTCCGGGAAACACCATATATTTT. Its translation is CASSEDSPGNTIYF.

In its sample, this clonotype was seen many times. The rearrangement uses TRBV9 and TRBJ2-5; D is perhaps TRBD2 (6 bases). V was clipped by 3 bases and J by 4 bases, with 19 bases between them. Germline V CDR1 and CDR2: SGDLS, YYNGEE. CDR3 length equals 16 residues. The DNA of the CDR3 is TGTGCCAGCAGCGGAGGGAAGGGAGGAAGGGGAGAGACCCAGTACTTC. It yields the protein CASSGGKGGRGETQYF.

In this sample, this clonotype turned up many times. This CDR3 is CASSGSRGKLQMNTEAFF. DNA of the CDR3: TGTGCCAGCAGCGGCAGCAGGGGGAAACTTCAAATGAACACTGAAGCTTTCTTT. This chain joins TRBV9 and TRBJ1-1, with 7 nucleotides matching TRBD1. CDR1 SGDLS and CDR2 YYNGEE come from the germline V gene. The CDR3 runs 18 residues. V trimming: 3 bases; J trimming: 0 bases; junction bases outside the gene matches: 14.

There are many counts of this clonotype. The chain combines TRBV9 with TRBJ2-3; the D gene is possibly TRBD2 (5 bases). The V and J ends lost 0 bases and 6 bases respectively, with 14 bases between them. CDR3 length: 15 residues. CDR1 and CDR2 from the germline V gene are SGDLS and YYNGEE. CDR3 coding DNA: TGTGCCAGCAGCGTAGCGGCTAGCCGTTGGGATACGCAGTATTTT. Translated, it gives CASSVAASRWDTQYF.